The 4 T cell receptor beta chains listed next were all sequenced from one sample in a study of T-cell reconstitution after alpha-beta-depleted transplantation in children. The TCRbeta library was prepared with unique molecular identifiers. MiXCR, applied by TCRdb to the PCR reads, yields one record per CDR3 protein. The sample lists a few hundred thousand distinct CDR3 sequences, about 8.8% occurring once. This material consisted of PBMCs from the stem cell graft donor, taken from the stem cell graft. The receptor set was obtained from a human donor who donated a stem cell graft to a child with SCID.

This clonotype showed up many times. This chain links TRBV12-3 or TRBV12-4 with TRBJ2-2, with D perhaps TRBD1 (5 bases). V gave up 3 bases and J gave up 4 bases, with 18 bases separating them. CDR3 length equals 17 residues. The CDR3 loop is CASSFLGRAVPTGELFF. CDR3 DNA: TGTGCCAGCAGTTTCTTAGGCAGGGCGGTTCCCACCGGGGAGCTGTTTTTT.

Comment on this clonotype: The germline gene is not matched at one end of the junction; a read error may be the cause. CDR3 nucleotide sequence: TGTGCAAGCAGCGCCGCAGGGGGCTCGCAGTACTTC. This translates into CASSAAGGSQYF. J is TRBJ2-7 and V is TRBV7-9; 8 nucleotides match TRBD1. Germline-derived CDR1 and CDR2 are SEHNR and FQNEAQ (reference sequence). The CDR3 extends over 12 amino acids.

Many counts were recorded for this clonotype. V is TRBV5-1 and J is TRBJ2-7; D is perhaps TRBD1 (5 bases). Between the trimmed V and J ends, which lost 5 bases and 3 bases, there was a span of 15 bases. CDR3 length equals 14 residues. Germline loops: CDR1 SGHRS, CDR2 YFSETQ. CDR3 sequence (DNA): TGCGCCAGCAGGCTGACGCAGGGCGGCTACGAGCAGTACTTC. This codes for CASRLTQGGYEQYF.

The sample holds many counts of this clonotype. This chain joins TRBV10-3 and TRBJ1-1; possibly TRBD1 for D (6 bases). V was trimmed by 8 bases and J by 0 bases, leaving 13 bases between them. CDR3 size: 14 residues. Germline CDR1 reads ENHRY; CDR2 reads SYGVKD. This CDR3 is CAISGDNMNTEAFF. The DNA of the CDR3 is TGTGCCATCTCGGGGGACAACATGAACACTGAAGCTTTCTTT.